The TCR beta chain described here comes from a study of blood T cell repertoires in COVID-19. Study context: Sites across the United States, Italy and Spain contributed samples from acute and convalescent COVID-19. T cells, B-cell-depleted T cells, or PBMCs supplied cDNA or gDNA.

Trimming left V 1 base short and J 4 bases short, with 5 bases between. This CDR3 contains 13 residues. Germline V gives CDR1 LGHNA, CDR2 YSLEER. Source study methods: Reference gene primer amplification in the assay estimated nucleated cell counts. Only in-frame clones appear in the TCRdb table, and some are missing; sequencing was by immunoSEQ multiplex PCR. For V, J and clone size, that table is used; D and trimming come from the DNA. This sample yields 120,000 or so clones, of which more than 70% are seen a single time; about 3.9% belongs to the top ten. The gene calls are TRBV4-3 and TRBJ1-3, with D possibly TRBD1 on 5 matching bases. This receptor was identified in a man between 60 and 75 years old with acute or convalescent COVID-19. The source material was peripheral blood. Written as DNA, the CDR3 is TGCGCCAGCAGCCAAGGACAGGGAAACACCATATATTTT. It yields the protein CASSQGQGNTIYF.